This is a list of T cell receptor beta chains from one sample in a study of OX40 agonist ivuxolimab in advanced cancers. Data came from immunoSEQ multiplex PCR; TCRdb stores just in-frame clones and leaves some out. The data contain around 97,000 clones, roughly 90% of them seen just once; the ten biggest clones take up more than 5.5%. Sequencing was performed on CD4+ or CD8+ T cells sorted from blood, taken in a trial of the OX40 agonist ivuxolimab. These TCRs come from an adult with an advanced solid tumor such as melanoma, head and neck, liver or kidney cancer. Each CDR3 is given with its conserved first and last residue. D genes are given only for firm matches. Expanded clones are given a class, and other clones once, few, many or no size at all.

- | TRBJ2-3 | - | TRBV19 | TGTGCCAGTAGGTACAGGGGAGGGACAGATACGCAGTATTTT | CASRYRGGTDTQYF
TRBD1 | TRBJ2-5 | - | TRBV7-2 | TGTGCCAGCAGCGCCTCTACAGGGGTTTGGGAGACCCAGTACTTC | CASSASTGVWETQYF
TRBD2 | TRBJ2-3 | - | TRBV7-6 | TGTGCCAGCAGTAAGCGGGGTACAGATACGCAGTATTTT | CASSKRGTDTQYF
- | TRBJ1-2 | - | TRBV4-2 | TGTGCCAGCAGCCAAAATACCCCGGGCTATGGCTACACCTTC | CASSQNTPGYGYTF
- | TRBJ1-5 | - | TRBV5-1 | TGCGCCAGCAGCTTGGAGCCAGGGGCCCGCAATCAGCCCCAGCATTTT | CASSLEPGARNQPQHF
- | TRBJ1-1 | - | TRBV2 | TGTGCCAGCAGGCCGACAGGGAACACTGAAGCTTTCTTT | CASRPTGNTEAFF
- | TRBJ1-5 | - | TRBV7-2 | TGTGCCAGCAGCCCCCTCAATAGCAATCAGCCCCAGCATTTT | CASSPLNSNQPQHF
TRBD1 | TRBJ1-2 | - | TRBV27 | TGTGCCAGCAGTTTATACCCGACAGGGGCCTATGGCTACACCTTC | CASSLYPTGAYGYTF
- | TRBJ2-5 | - | TRBV5-6 | TGTGCCAGCAGCTTGACAGGAGGGGAGACCCAGTACTTC | CASSLTGGETQYF
- | TRBJ1-4 | once | TRBV6-5 | TGTGCCAGCAGGCGGGACGGGGGGAATGAAAAACTGTTTTTT | CASRRDGGNEKLFF
- | TRBJ2-1 | - | TRBV5-8 | TGTGCCAGCAGCGTATTTATAGGATTTGACAATGAGCAGTTCTTC | CASSVFIGFDNEQFF
- | TRBJ1-1 | once | TRBV7-9 | TGTGCCAGCAGCTTAGTCGACAGTCCGAACACTGAAGCTTTCTTT | CASSLVDSPNTEAFF
TRBD2 | TRBJ2-1 | - | TRBV28 | TGTGCCAGCAGTTCGCTGGGACTAGCGGGAATTAATGAGCAGTTCTTC | CASSSLGLAGINEQFF
- | TRBJ2-3 | - | TRBV7-2 | TGTGCCAGCAGCTCTTTCACAGATACGCAGTATTTT | CASSSFTDTQYF